Given below is one T cell receptor (beta chain) in context. Its antigen is not identified. TCRdb keeps only in-frame clones here, not all; method: immunoSEQ multiplex PCR. The repertoire holds around 50,000 clones, with about 76% as singletons. CD4+ T cells were isolated after around 9 days of culture. Replacing half the medium with IL-2 medium was done on days 3 and 7. The CDR3 loop spans 13 amino acids. In germline, CDR1 is MNHEY, CDR2 SVGEGT. V lost 5 bases and J lost 2; bases outside the gene matches: 1. This specimen belongs to a study of vaccination effects on CD4 cells after COVID-19. The rearrangement uses TRBV6-2 or TRBV6-3 and TRBJ2-3, with TRBD2 identical over 7 bases. Sequenced material: CD4+ T cells from PBMCs cultured without peptide, taken before COVID-19 vaccination. This receptor was taken from a human donor who had a prior SARS-CoV-2 infection. The CDR3, as DNA: TGTGCCAGCAGTCGGGACTACACAGATACGCAGTATTTT. It translates to CASSRDYTDTQYF.